This T cell receptor (beta chain) was sequenced for a study of blood T cell repertoires in COVID-19. Study background: Sample material is recorded as cDNA or gDNA derived from T cells, B-cell-depleted T cells, or PBMCs.

This clone was seen once. Authors' analysis steps: Amplifying reference gene primers gave estimates of nucleated cell counts. The repertoire was sequenced with immunoSEQ multiplex PCR; TCRdb's copy has only in-frame clones and lacks some. D and trimming come from the DNA, and the V and J calls and clone size come from that table. The repertoire holds about 25,000 clones, with around 84% as singletons. This CDR3 has 16 residues. J gave up 1 base and V 6 bases, and 11 bases lay outside the gene matches. The germline V gene encodes CDR1 LGHDT and CDR2 YNNKEL (reference sequence). The chain is built from TRBV3-1 (or the pseudogene TRBV3-2) and TRBJ2-7, with 8 bases matching TRBD2. Sequenced sample: peripheral blood. The TCR originated in an elderly woman with acute or convalescent COVID-19. CDR3 in amino acids: CASSPTGGGPSYEQYF. The CDR3 nucleotides are TGTGCCAGCAGTCCCACGGGGGGGGGTCCGTCCTACGAGCAGTACTTC.